The 2 T cell receptor beta chains below were found in one sample sequenced in a study of cytomegalovirus exposure and HLA in healthy donors. Here immunoSEQ multiplex PCR was the method, and the copy in TCRdb shows in-frame clones only, minus some. The data hold 55,000 to 75,000 clones, with roughly 94% observed a single time. Specimen: PBMCs. The source of these receptors is a man between 18 and 29 years old in good health and CMV-seropositive.

The chain is built from TRBV27 and TRBJ1-2, with D tentatively TRBD1 (5 bases). V gave up 2 bases and J gave up 2 bases, with 6 bases separating them. CDR1 MNHEY and CDR2 SMNVEV come from the germline V gene (reference sequence). The CDR3 spans 13 residues. DNA of the CDR3: TGTGCCAGCAGTTTACAGGGCAACTATGGCTACACCTTC. Its protein product is CASSLQGNYGYTF.

This chain links TRBV6-1 with TRBJ1-1; 7 nucleotides line up with TRBD1. In germline, CDR1 is MNHNS, CDR2 SASEGT. This CDR3 is built from 13 residues. The ends lost 6 bases at V and 6 bases at J; junction bases unmatched: 7. CDR3 nucleotide sequence: TGTGCCAGCAGCGCGACAGGGATACCTGAAGCTTTCTTT. This codes for CASSATGIPEAFF.